The clone carrying this TCR beta chain showed up just once. As yet, its antigen is unknown. The sample originates from a study of T cell responses to AZD1222 COVID-19 vaccine. The study, taken as a whole, reports: Repertoires were obtained solely post-peak T cell response.

Sequencing was performed with immunoSEQ multiplex PCR; in TCRdb, only in-frame clones are kept and a portion is missing. Of roughly 100,000 clones in the sample, 89% were seen once. This CDR3 spans 12 amino acids. V gave up 5 bases and J gave up 7 bases; unmatched junction bases: 3. CDR1 SGHTA and CDR2 FQGNSA come from the germline V gene. This material consisted of peripheral blood, taken on day 0 of AZD1222 vaccination. This sequence joins TRBV7-2 and TRBJ2-3, with 7 bases matching TRBD1. The sequence was collected from an adult in good health. The CDR3, as DNA: TGTGCCAGCAGCAAGACAGGGAATACGCAGTATTTT. As protein: CASSKTGNTQYF.